The 6 T cell receptor beta chains below were found in one sample sequenced in a study of cytotoxic CD8 clonotypes in ibrutinib-treated CLL. Profiling relied on immunoSEQ multiplex PCR, and the TCRdb table lists in-frame clones only, not all of them. The sample includes 75,000 to 80,000 clones, 75% to 90% of them seen just once. Sequenced here: PBMCs, sampled after 24 months of ibrutinib treatment. Receptors originate from a human donor with chronic lymphocytic leukemia.

This chain joins TRBV4-2 and TRBJ2-5; D may be TRBD1 (7 bases). The germline gives CDR1 LGHNA, CDR2 YNFKEQ. The CDR3 length is 14 residues. The ends were cut back, 4 bases at V and 2 bases at J, with 11 bases in the middle. The CDR3 loop reads CASSLQGTQETQYF. The CDR3 DNA reads TGTGCCAGCAGCCTACAGGGGACTCAAGAGACCCAGTACTTC.

This clone appeared once. V usage is TRBV30 and J usage is TRBJ1-4; tentative D call: TRBD1 (5 bases). The CDR3 length is 14 residues. The V and J ends lost 0 bases and 7 bases respectively, with 12 bases between them. Per germline, CDR1 GTSNPN and CDR2 SVGIG (reference sequence). CDR3 residues: CAWSVGQGSEKLFF. The CDR3 DNA reads TGTGCCTGGAGTGTGGGGCAGGGAAGTGAAAAACTGTTTTTT.

CDR3 in DNA: TGTGCCAGCAGACTGACAGGGAACAATCAGCCCCAGCATTTT. Amino acids: CASRLTGNNQPQHF. This sequence joins TRBV27 and TRBJ1-5, with TRBD1 matching over 7 bases. Germline V gene lookup returns CDR1 MNHEY and CDR2 SMNVEV (reference sequence). V lost 6 bases and J lost 3; bases outside the gene matches: 5. CDR3 length: 14 amino acids.

The chain recombines TRBV29-1 with TRBJ2-7; a possible D gene is TRBD1 (6 bases). The CDR3 has 11 residues. Trimming cost V 6 bases and J 4 bases, with 10 bases left between them. Germline assignment: CDR1 SQVTM and CDR2 ANQGSEA. CDR3 nucleotides: TGCAGCGTCGTCCAGGGGTACGAGCAGTACTTC. It translates to CSVVQGYEQYF.

The gene calls are TRBV6-6 and TRBJ1-1; 8 bases are a match to TRBD1. Trimming at V came to 7 bases and at J to 2 bases, leaving 9 bases not matched to a gene. This CDR3 has 15 residues. Germline-derived CDR1 and CDR2 are MNHNY and SVGAGI (reference sequence). The CDR3 spells CASTDQGTGNTEAFF. In DNA form, the CDR3 reads TGTGCCAGCACCGACCAGGGGACAGGTAACACTGAAGCTTTCTTT.

This sequence joins TRBV7-6 and TRBJ2-7; TRBD1 matches 8 bases. Germline assignment: CDR1 SGHVS and CDR2 FNYEAQ. V dropped 1 base and J dropped 0; count of bases not matched to a gene: 2. The CDR3 contains 15 residues. The CDR3 here is CASSLGQGISYEQYF. The CDR3 region has the DNA TGTGCCAGCAGCTTAGGACAGGGGATCTCCTACGAGCAGTACTTC. Supplemented by reference TRBV7-6 and TRBJ2-7, the full variable domain reads GAGVSQSPRYKVTKRGQDVALRCDPISGHVSLYWYRQALGQGPEFLTYFNYEAQQDKSGLPNDRFSAERPEGSISTLTIQRTEQRDSAMYRCASSLGQGISYEQYFGPGTRLTVT.